This T cell receptor (beta chain) was captured by sequencing in a study of T cell responses to AZD1222 COVID-19 vaccine. General study findings and limits: Across the whole spike, CD4 TCRs peaked at regions 160-218 and 743-854. Repertoires were obtained only post-peak T cell response.

Libraries were prepared by immunoSEQ multiplex PCR; TCRdb keeps only in-frame clonotypes and omits some of them. The sample includes about 70,000 clones, roughly 88% of them seen just once. About this clone: Its antigen is not identified.

In germline, CDR1 is MDHEN, CDR2 SYDVKM. The CDR3 consists of 12 residues. The V end was cut by 6 bases, the J end by 0 bases, with 3 bases between. This chain joins TRBV28 and TRBJ1-5; D not resolved. The receptor was derived from an adult in good health. Sequenced here: peripheral blood, sampled on day 0 of MenACWY control vaccination. The CDR3 sequence is CASRDSNQPQHF. DNA for the CDR3: TGTGCCAGCAGGGATAGCAATCAGCCCCAGCATTTT.